One and the same sample provided the 5 T cell receptor beta chains below, sequenced in a study of Graves' ophthalmopathy and Graves' hyperthyroidism. As the template, RNA transcripts were used to amplify TCR beta CDR3 regions. HTBI primers primed a first-round RT-PCR, and a second-round multiplex PCR followed. MiXCR, applied by TCRdb to the multiplex PCR reads, yields one record per CDR3 protein. The sample includes about 740,000 distinct CDR3 sequences, roughly two fifths of them seen just once. The material sequenced was peripheral blood. The origin of the receptors is an adult man with Graves' ophthalmopathy.

The chain carries TRBV20-1 and TRBJ2-5; D tentatively fits TRBD1 or TRBD2 (6 bases each). Trimming removed 0 bases from V and 5 bases from J, with 16 bases in between. This CDR3 comprises 15 residues. Per the germline V gene, CDR1 is DFQATT and CDR2 is SNEGSKA (reference sequence). The CDR3 spells CSARDLGGRRETQYF. The CDR3 nucleotides read TGCAGTGCTAGAGATTTGGGGGGCCGGAGGGAGACCCAGTACTTC.

This clonotype was counted ten times or more. This chain links TRBV10-2 with TRBJ1-5; a weak D match, TRBD1 (6 bases). The V gene lost 3 bases and the J gene lost 0 bases, with 15 bases spanning the gap. The CDR3 has 17 residues. Germline CDR1 and CDR2: WSHSY and SAAADI. The CDR3, as DNA: TGCGCCAGCAGTGAACGGGGGGGACACTATAGCAATCAGCCCCAGCATTTT. Its protein is CASSERGGHYSNQPQHF.

The sample holds many counts of this clonotype. The chain uses TRBV15 and TRBJ1-1; D unclear. The CDR3 sequence is 13 residues long. CDR1 LNHNV and CDR2 YYDKDF come from the germline V gene (reference sequence). Trimming pared 0 bases from V and 3 bases from J, leaving 5 bases between. This chain's CDR3 is CATSRDQDTEAFF. The CDR3 nucleotides are TGTGCCACCAGCAGAGATCAGGACACTGAAGCTTTCTTT.

This clonotype was detected many times. This chain uses TRBV7-2 with TRBJ2-7; possibly TRBD1 or TRBD2 for D (5 bases each). From germline, CDR1 is SGHTA and CDR2 FQGNSA. CDR3 length: 12 amino acids. V lost 5 bases, J lost 4 bases, and 9 bases lay in between. The CDR3 region is CASSQGRYEQYF. In nucleotides, the CDR3 is TGTGCCAGCAGCCAGGGACGTTACGAGCAGTACTTC. The full variable domain, completed using reference TRBV7-2 and TRBJ2-7, is GAGVSQSPSNKVTEKGKDVELRCDPISGHTALYWYRQSLGQGLEFLIYFQGNSAPDKSGLPSDRFSAERTGGSVSTLTIQRTQQEDSAVYLCASSQGRYEQYFGPGTRLTVT.

This clonotype was observed at least ten times. The V and J genes are TRBV10-3 and TRBJ2-6; D is perhaps TRBD2 (7 bases). The ends were cut back, 4 bases at V and 4 bases at J, with 17 bases in the middle. The CDR3 loop spans 17 amino acids. Germline loops: CDR1 ENHRY, CDR2 SYGVKD. CDR3 sequence reads: CAISVRGALGGANVLTF. In DNA form, the CDR3 reads TGTGCCATCAGTGTACGGGGGGCGCTAGGCGGGGCCAACGTCCTGACTTTC.